This is a list of T cell receptor beta chains from one sample in a study of shared clonotypes between healthy human individuals. Clones were sequenced by immunoSEQ multiplex PCR, and TCRdb holds only the in-frame ones, with some missing. Seen here are 550,000 to 700,000 clones, around 78% observed once, and the top ten hold 1.5% to 2%. Sequences were obtained from memory CD4+ T cells sorted from blood. These receptors came from a woman aged 30 to 39 in good health. The CDR3 runs from the conserved cysteine through the conserved F or W. A D gene is named only where the DNA matches it firmly. Rows may omit the clone size; those that give it use once, few, many or a size class.

V gene	D gene	J gene	clone size	CDR3 DNA	CDR3 protein
TRBV6-4	.	TRBJ2-2	few	TGTGCCAGCGGGCGGACATTTAACACCGGGGAGCTGTTTTTT	CASGRTFNTGELFF
TRBV5-8	TRBD1	TRBJ2-7	.	TGTGCCAGCAGCTTGCCCCCCGGGACAGGGTTCGAGCAGTACTTC	CASSLPPGTGFEQYF
TRBV5-1	TRBD1	TRBJ2-3	.	TGCGCCAGCAGCTTGGACAGGGGGGATACGCAGTATTTT	CASSLDRGDTQYF
TRBV28	.	TRBJ1-4	once	TGTGCCAGCAGTCCTCGACAGACAGAGACTAATGAAAAACTGTTTTTT	CASSPRQTETNEKLFF
TRBV6-4	.	TRBJ2-3	.	TGTGCCAGCGAAGGACTCGGAATCACAGATACGCAGTATTTT	CASEGLGITDTQYF
TRBV7-2	.	TRBJ2-7	once	TGTGCCAGCACCATACAACGGGACACGTACGAGCAGTACTTC	CASTIQRDTYEQYF
TRBV7-2	TRBD2	TRBJ2-5	.	TGTGCCAGCAGCTTAGGGGTAGCGGGCGGGGAGACCCAGTACTTC	CASSLGVAGGETQYF
TRBV15	TRBD1	TRBJ1-2	.	TGTGCCACCAGCTTTCAGGACAGGGCTGGCTACACCTTC	CATSFQDRAGYTF
TRBV30	.	TRBJ2-1	.	TGTGCCTGGGGAAAGGGTACCAATGAGCAGTTCTTC	CAWGKGTNEQFF
TRBV7-6	TRBD2	TRBJ2-1	.	TGTGCCAGCAGTAATACAGGACTAGCGGACAATGAGCAGTTCTTC	CASSNTGLADNEQFF
TRBV27	TRBD2	TRBJ2-7	.	TGTGCCAGCAGTTTAAGTCTAGCGGTTTCCTACGAGCAGTACTTC	CASSLSLAVSYEQYF
TRBV25-1	.	TRBJ2-7	.	TGTGCCAGCAGTCGGGTATCATACGAGCAGTACTTC	CASSRVSYEQYF
TRBV29-1	.	TRBJ1-2	.	TGCAGCGTTGAATCGGGTCCTTATGGCTACACCTTC	CSVESGPYGYTF
TRBV28	.	TRBJ1-4	.	TGTGCCAGCAGTACCACAGCCCCGAGAAAACTGTTTTTT	CASSTTAPRKLFF
TRBV5-4	TRBD1	TRBJ1-4	.	TGTGCCAGCAGCCACGGGCGGGACAGTGATGAAAAACTGTTTTTT	CASSHGRDSDEKLFF
TRBV28	.	TRBJ2-7	.	TGTGCCAGCAGTCCCGCCCGGGGCTACGAGCAGTACTTC	CASSPARGYEQYF
TRBV29-1	TRBD1	TRBJ2-2	.	TGCAGCGTAGGAGGACAGGGGAACACCGGGGAGCTGTTTTTT	CSVGGQGNTGELFF
TRBV14	TRBD1	TRBJ2-7	few	TGTGCGAAGGACAGGGCGGCCTACGAGCAGTACTTC	CAKDRAAYEQYF